The rows below give T cell receptor beta chains drawn from one sample of a study of vaccination and CD4 T cells after COVID-19. Antigens for these TCRs are unknown. TCRdb re-called the PCR reads through MiXCR, storing one row per CDR3 protein. The sample holds approximately 23,000 distinct CDR3 sequences, more than 30% seen once. The material sequenced was CD4+ T cells from blood, cultured in vitro, taken about 7 months after SARS-CoV-2 vaccination. These receptors were obtained from a human donor who had recovered from COVID-19. CDR3s include the opening cysteine and the closing phenylalanine or tryptophan. A D gene is named only where the DNA matches it firmly. Some rows have no size entry. The others give once, few or many, or a class for an expanded clone.

few,TRBJ2-3,TRBD2,TRBV20-1,CSATNRREIGTDTQYF,TGCAGTGCTACGAATAGGCGGGAGATTGGCACAGATACGCAGTATTTT
-,TRBJ2-1,-,TRBV7-2,CASSYYNEQFF,TGTGCCAGCAGCTACTACAATGAGCAGTTCTTC
large,TRBJ2-3,-,TRBV6-1,CASSDIIDTQYF,TGTGCCAGCAGTGATATTATAGATACGCAGTATTTT
-,TRBJ2-1,-,TRBV24-1,CATSDPRGGSYNEQFF,TGTGCCACCAGTGACCCCAGAGGGGGCTCCTACAATGAGCAGTTCTTC
few,TRBJ2-7,TRBD2,TRBV20-1,CSASGRAYEQYF,TGCAGTGCTAGCGGGAGGGCCTACGAGCAGTACTTC
-,TRBJ2-5,-,TRBV5-1,CASSLLDQETQYF,TGCGCCAGCAGCTTACTAGATCAAGAGACCCAGTACTTC
-,TRBJ2-2,-,TRBV7-3,CASSFDRVSDTGELFF,TGTGCCAGCAGCTTTGATCGGGTATCGGACACCGGGGAGCTGTTTTTT
-,TRBJ1-2,-,TRBV19,CASSFRGYGYTF,TGTGCCAGTAGTTTCAGGGGCTATGGCTACACCTTC
few,TRBJ2-2,TRBD2,TRBV15,CATSRDTREAGELFF,TGTGCCACCAGCAGAGATACGCGGGAGGCCGGGGAGCTGTTTTTT
-,TRBJ1-2,-,TRBV4-1,CASSQDPSGADGYTF,TGCGCCAGCAGCCAAGATCCCTCAGGGGCCGATGGCTACACCTTC
few,TRBJ2-7,-,TRBV18,CASSPPAGLQYF,TGTGCCAGCTCACCACCAGCAGGGCTGCAGTACTTC
medium-sized,TRBJ1-2,-,TRBV20-1,CSARDPRQLLGYTF,TGCAGTGCTAGGGACCCAAGACAGCTACTTGGCTACACCTTC
few,TRBJ2-3,TRBD2,TRBV20-1,CSAHLAGPYSTDTQYF,TGCAGTGCGCACCTAGCGGGGCCATACAGCACAGATACGCAGTATTTT
-,TRBJ2-7,-,TRBV5-4,CASSLDQTAYEQYF,TGTGCCAGCAGCTTGGACCAGACAGCCTACGAGCAGTACTTC
-,TRBJ2-5,TRBD2,TRBV7-6,CASSLGGGGAQETQYF,TGTGCTAGCAGCTTAGGTGGCGGGGGGGCCCAGGAGACCCAGTACTTC
-,TRBJ2-3,-,TRBV20-1,CSGRVASTDTQYF,TGCAGTGGAAGAGTAGCAAGCACAGATACGCAGTATTTT
-,TRBJ1-6,TRBD1,TRBV20-1,CSAQRDSNSPLHF,TGCAGTGCCCAGAGGGACAGTAATTCACCCCTCCACTTT
few,TRBJ2-7,-,TRBV27,CASSTFLGDGPYEQYF,TGTGCCAGCAGTACCTTCCTCGGGGACGGACCCTACGAGCAGTACTTC
few,TRBJ2-2,TRBD2,TRBV20-1,CSASRSTSGRAGELFF,TGCAGTGCTAGTCGATCAACTAGCGGGAGGGCCGGGGAGCTGTTTTTT
-,TRBJ2-7,TRBD1,TRBV19,CASSTRARGLYEQYF,TGTGCCAGTAGTACGAGAGCCAGGGGGCTCTACGAGCAGTACTTC
-,TRBJ2-1,TRBD1,TRBV7-9,CASSLGMGQRGYYNEQFF,TGTGCCAGCAGCTTAGGAATGGGACAGAGAGGGTACTACAATGAGCAGTTCTTC
few,TRBJ2-1,-,TRBV7-2,CASSLASGHNEQFF,TGTGCCAGCAGCTTAGCTAGCGGTCACAATGAGCAGTTCTTC
-,TRBJ2-7,-,TRBV28,CASSERGPGLNEQYF,TGTGCCAGCAGTGAACGGGGGCCGGGTCTTAACGAGCAGTACTTC
-,TRBJ1-2,-,TRBV30,CAWSVIQGVTSF,TGTGCCTGGAGTGTAATCCAGGGAGTCACCTCCTTC
few,TRBJ1-1,TRBD1,TRBV20-1,CSARGQGGTEAFF,TGCAGTGCTAGGGGGCAGGGGGGCACTGAAGCTTTCTTT
once,TRBJ1-1,-,TRBV10-3,CAISVSGYTEAFF,TGTGCCATCAGTGTATCAGGTTACACTGAAGCTTTCTTT
-,TRBJ1-1,-,TRBV27,CASSFEWRNTEAFF,TGTGCCAGCAGTTTTGAATGGAGGAACACTGAAGCTTTCTTT
-,TRBJ2-7,-,TRBV7-8,CASSSQPRGLFYEQYF,TGTGCCAGCAGCTCCCAGCCCCGGGGTCTCTTCTACGAGCAGTACTTC
few,TRBJ2-5,-,TRBV19,CASSPSVGTQYF,TGTGCCAGTAGTCCTAGCGTCGGGACCCAGTACTTC
few,TRBJ2-1,-,TRBV7-9,CASSFSYNEQFF,TGTGCCAGCAGCTTTTCGTACAATGAGCAGTTCTTC
-,TRBJ1-2,-,TRBV20-1,CSARAEGTYHGYTF,TGCAGTGCTAGAGCCGAGGGCACCTATCATGGCTACACCTTC
-,TRBJ1-6,-,TRBV2,CASSVGGGNNSPLHF,TGTGCCAGCAGTGTCGGTGGGGGTAATAATTCACCCCTCCACTTT
-,TRBJ2-5,-,TRBV30,CAWSQQFQETQYF,TGTGCCTGGAGTCAGCAGTTCCAAGAGACCCAGTACTTC
few,TRBJ1-6,-,TRBV20-1,CSAGRRSYNSPLHF,TGCAGTGCCGGTCGTAGGTCCTATAATTCACCCCTCCACTTT
-,TRBJ1-6,-,TRBV19,CASSMGLVSYSPLHF,TGTGCCAGTAGTATGGGTTTAGTCAGTTATTCACCCCTCCACTTT
few,TRBJ1-2,-,TRBV7-9,CASSLPNYGYTF,TGTGCCAGCAGCTTGCCTAACTATGGCTACACCTTC
-,TRBJ1-4,TRBD1,TRBV7-9,CASSLGRGQGDEKLFF,TGTGCCAGCAGCTTAGGGAGGGGACAGGGTGATGAAAAACTGTTTTTT
-,TRBJ2-1,TRBD2,TRBV24-1,CATSDFRSSGRGNEQFF,TGTGCCACCAGTGATTTTCGGTCTAGCGGGAGGGGGAATGAGCAGTTCTTC
few,TRBJ1-5,-,TRBV6-1,CASSPRIPNQPQHF,TGTGCCAGCAGCCCCAGGATTCCGAATCAGCCCCAGCATTTT
few,TRBJ1-6,-,TRBV2,CASSESGAGSPLHF,TGTGCCAGCAGTGAGTCAGGGGCAGGTTCACCCCTCCACTTT
-,TRBJ2-1,-,TRBV2,CASSGIVRGNEQFF,TGTGCCAGCAGTGGGATCGTAAGGGGGAATGAGCAGTTCTTC
-,TRBJ1-6,-,TRBV18,CASSLQSPNGSPLHF,TGTGCCAGCTCACTCCAGTCCCCTAACGGTTCACCCCTCCACTTT
-,TRBJ1-2,-,TRBV2,CASKFQGSRYGYTF,TGTGCCAGCAAGTTTCAGGGTTCGAGGTATGGCTACACCTTC
-,TRBJ1-2,-,TRBV6-1,CATQGWDYGYTF,TGTGCCACCCAGGGTTGGGACTATGGCTACACCTTC
-,TRBJ1-1,-,TRBV19,CASSMSGGTEAFF,TGTGCCAGTAGTATGTCCGGGGGCACTGAAGCTTTCTTT
-,TRBJ2-5,TRBD2,TRBV6-7,CASSYFDLAGETQYF,TGTGCCAGCAGTTACTTCGACCTAGCGGGGGAGACCCAGTACTTC
-,TRBJ2-3,-,TRBV20-1,CSAALGHPADTQYF,TGCAGTGCCGCCCTGGGACACCCGGCAGATACGCAGTATTTT
-,TRBJ2-5,-,TRBV5-1,CASSFFGTEETQYF,TGCGCCAGCAGCTTTTTTGGGACCGAAGAGACCCAGTACTTC
-,TRBJ2-1,TRBD2,TRBV7-9,CASSLRWEGRNEQFF,TGTGCCAGCAGCTTGAGGTGGGAGGGCCGCAATGAGCAGTTCTTC
-,TRBJ2-3,TRBD2,TRBV29-1,CSVDSGGTDTQYF,TGCAGCGTGGATAGCGGGGGCACAGATACGCAGTATTTT
-,TRBJ2-1,-,TRBV28,CASSLPLAGNNEQFF,TGTGCCAGCAGTTTACCCCTCGCAGGGAACAATGAGCAGTTCTTC
few,TRBJ2-7,TRBD1,TRBV6-1,CASSGFGTVSYEQYF,TGTGCCAGCAGTGGGTTCGGGACAGTCTCCTACGAGCAGTACTTC
-,TRBJ1-2,-,TRBV6-2/TRBV6-3,CASNDNRAGGYTF,TGTGCCAGCAACGACAACAGGGCGGGTGGCTACACCTTC
-,TRBJ2-7,TRBD1,TRBV6-5,CASSYRGGHSYEQYF,TGTGCCAGCAGCTACCGAGGGGGCCACTCCTACGAGCAGTACTTC
-,TRBJ2-5,-,TRBV27,CASSPIPEETQYF,TGTGCCAGCAGTCCTATCCCGGAAGAGACCCAGTACTTC
-,TRBJ2-3,-,TRBV20-1,CSASGLLSTDTQYF,TGCAGTGCTTCGGGACTTTTGAGCACAGATACGCAGTATTTT